This TCR beta chain was documented in a study of blood T cell repertoires in COVID-19. Profiling relied on immunoSEQ multiplex PCR, and the TCRdb table lists in-frame clones only, not all of them. The table includes 15,000 or so clones, approximately 83% detected once. The V segment lost 0 bases and the J segment 6 bases; nucleotides outside the gene matches: 7. Per the germline V gene, CDR1 is MNHEY and CDR2 is SVGEGT. CDR3 length: 16 amino acids. Sequencing input: peripheral blood. The clonotype was recovered from a human donor in a cohort sampled during active COVID-19. The rearrangement joins TRBV6-2 or TRBV6-3 to TRBJ1-4; 7 nucleotides align to TRBD1. CDR3 region: CASSYSTGTGDEKLFF. CDR3 nucleotides: TGTGCCAGCAGTTACTCGACGGGAACAGGGGATGAAAAACTGTTTTTT.